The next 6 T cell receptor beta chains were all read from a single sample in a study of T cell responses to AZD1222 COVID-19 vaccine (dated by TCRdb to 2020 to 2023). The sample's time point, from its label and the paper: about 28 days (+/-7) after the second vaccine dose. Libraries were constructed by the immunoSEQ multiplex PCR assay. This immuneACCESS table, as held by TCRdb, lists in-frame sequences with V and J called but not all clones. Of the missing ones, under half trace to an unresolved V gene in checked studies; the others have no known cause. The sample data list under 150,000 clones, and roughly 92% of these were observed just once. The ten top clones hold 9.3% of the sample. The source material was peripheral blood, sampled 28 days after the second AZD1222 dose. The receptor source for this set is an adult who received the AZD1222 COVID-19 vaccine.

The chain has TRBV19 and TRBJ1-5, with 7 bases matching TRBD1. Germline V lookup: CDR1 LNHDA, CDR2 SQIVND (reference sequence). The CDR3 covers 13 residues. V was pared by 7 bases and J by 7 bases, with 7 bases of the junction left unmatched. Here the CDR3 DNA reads TGTGCCAGTACCCTGACAGGGAGGCAGCCCCAGCATTTT. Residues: CASTLTGRQPQHF.

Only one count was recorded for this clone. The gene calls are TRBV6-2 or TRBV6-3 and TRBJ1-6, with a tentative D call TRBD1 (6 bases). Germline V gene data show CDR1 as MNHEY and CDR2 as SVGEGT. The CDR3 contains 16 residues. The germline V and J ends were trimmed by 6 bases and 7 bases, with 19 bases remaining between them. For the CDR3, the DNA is TGTGCCAGCAGCCTACTACAGGGAAGAAGGAATTCACCCCTCCACTTT. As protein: CASSLLQGRRNSPLHF.

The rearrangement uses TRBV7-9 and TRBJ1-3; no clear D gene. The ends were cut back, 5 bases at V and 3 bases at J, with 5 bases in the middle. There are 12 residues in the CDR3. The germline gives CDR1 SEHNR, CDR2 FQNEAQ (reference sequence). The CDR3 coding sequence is TGTGCCAGCAGCCAAGGTGGAAACACCATATATTTT. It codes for CASSQGGNTIYF.

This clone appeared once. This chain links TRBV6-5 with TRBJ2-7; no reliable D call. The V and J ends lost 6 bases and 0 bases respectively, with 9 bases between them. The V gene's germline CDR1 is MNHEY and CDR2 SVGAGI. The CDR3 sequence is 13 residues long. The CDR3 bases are TGTGCCAGCAGGAGCAGGAGCTCCTACGAGCAGTACTTC. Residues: CASRSRSSYEQYF.

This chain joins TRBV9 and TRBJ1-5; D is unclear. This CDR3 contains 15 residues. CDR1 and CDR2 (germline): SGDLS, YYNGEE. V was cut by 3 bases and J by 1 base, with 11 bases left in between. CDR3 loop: CASSDSGRSNQPQHF. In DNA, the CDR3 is TGTGCCAGCAGCGACAGTGGAAGGAGCAATCAGCCCCAGCATTTT.

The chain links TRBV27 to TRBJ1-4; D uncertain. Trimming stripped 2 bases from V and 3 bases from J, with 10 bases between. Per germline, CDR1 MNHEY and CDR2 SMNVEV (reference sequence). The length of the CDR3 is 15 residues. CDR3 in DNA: TGTGCCAGCAGTTTAATATCAGCTTCTAATGAAAAACTGTTTTTT. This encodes CASSLISASNEKLFF. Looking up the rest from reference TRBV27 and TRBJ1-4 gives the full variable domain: EAQVTQNPRYLITVTGKKLTVTCSQNMNHEYMSWYRQDPGLGLRQIYYSMNVEVTDKGDVPEGYKVSRKEKRNFPLILESPSPNQTSLYFCASSLISASNEKLFFGSGTQLSVL.